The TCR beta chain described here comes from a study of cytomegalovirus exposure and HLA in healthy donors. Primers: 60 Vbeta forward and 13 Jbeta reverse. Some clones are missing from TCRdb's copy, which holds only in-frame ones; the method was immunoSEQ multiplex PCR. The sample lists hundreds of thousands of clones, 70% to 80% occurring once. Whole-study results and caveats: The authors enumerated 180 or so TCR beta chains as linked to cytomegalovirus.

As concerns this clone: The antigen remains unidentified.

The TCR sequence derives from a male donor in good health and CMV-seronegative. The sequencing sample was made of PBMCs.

In DNA, the CDR3 is TGTGCCAGCAGTGACGGGGTGGGGGCGAGCTACACCTTC. Protein product: CASSDGVGASYTF. The chain carries TRBV6-5 and TRBJ1-2; a possible D gene is TRBD1 (6 bases). This CDR3 is 13 amino acids long. Germline assignment: CDR1 MNHEY and CDR2 SVGAGI. Trimming cost V 5 bases and J 9 bases, with 16 bases left between them.